The 8 T cell receptor beta chains below were found in one sample sequenced in a study of regulatory T cells in long-lasting Graves disease. Combining iRepertoire HTBI primers with Arm-PCR of CDR3 regions, the authors built TCR beta libraries. Using its own MiXCR run on the multiplex PCR reads, TCRdb lists one record per CDR3 protein. The table shows about 400,000 distinct CDR3 sequences, with about 16% occurring only once. Documented time point: newly diagnosed GD, antithyroid drugs for less than 3 months. The authors made the TCR library using RNA they extracted from PBMCs. These data were also reused for a study on T cells in Graves' hyperthyroidism and ophthalmopathy.

Specimen: peripheral blood mononuclear cells (PBMCs), collected at new diagnosis, from a patient treated with antithyroid drugs. All receptors derive from a woman aged 18-29 years with Graves disease.

This clonotype has a count of ten or more. This chain links TRBV7-9 with TRBJ1-1; D uncertain. CDR1 is SEHNR, CDR2 FQNEAQ, per germline (reference sequence). The CDR3 covers 14 residues. Trimming took off 1 base at V and 3 bases at J, with 9 bases between the two ends. The CDR3, as DNA: TGTGCCAGCAGCTTAGTTCGTAGGGACACTGAAGCTTTCTTT. Protein product: CASSLVRRDTEAFF.

This clonotype came up many times. This chain uses TRBV6-5 with TRBJ2-1; 8 nucleotides match TRBD1. J gave up 9 bases and V 2 bases, and 6 bases lay outside the gene matches. Germline CDR1 MNHEY, CDR2 SVGAGI. The CDR3 length is 14 residues. CDR3 sequence reads: CASSYRTGGSEQFF. The CDR3 bases are TGTGCCAGCAGTTACCGTACAGGGGGATCTGAGCAGTTCTTC.

The chain combines TRBV7-8 with TRBJ2-7; tentatively, D is TRBD1 (6 bases). Germline V gene lookup returns CDR1 SGHVS and CDR2 FQNEAQ. The CDR3 is 14 amino acids. The germline V and J ends were trimmed by 4 bases and 1 base, with 11 bases remaining between them. The CDR3 sequence: CASSSDSESYEQYF. In DNA form, the CDR3 reads TGTGCCAGCAGCTCGGACAGTGAATCCTACGAGCAGTACTTC.

This clonotype showed up many times. The rearrangement uses TRBV2 and TRBJ2-7; D possibly corresponds to TRBD1 (5 bases). Between the trimmed V and J ends, which lost 8 bases and 6 bases, there was a span of 23 bases. Germline CDR1 and CDR2: SNHLY and FYNNEI. This CDR3 is 15 amino acids long. The CDR3 sequence: CASEGLNDSPVEQYF. The CDR3 coding sequence is TGTGCCAGCGAAGGCCTAAACGACAGCCCGGTCGAGCAGTACTTC.

This clonotype occurred many times. The V gene is TRBV20-1, the J gene TRBJ1-1, with 7 bases fitting TRBD1. Germline V gene lookup returns CDR1 DFQATT and CDR2 SNEGSKA (reference sequence). This CDR3 region has 16 residues. DNA of the CDR3: TGCACCATATTAGGGCGGGACAGACAAAGGAACACTGAAGCTTTCTTT. It specifies CTILGRDRQRNTEAFF.

This clonotype was detected ten times or more. The V call is TRBV2, the J call TRBJ2-3, with D tentatively TRBD1 or TRBD2 (6 bases each). Germline loops: CDR1 SNHLY, CDR2 FYNNEI. This CDR3 contains 14 residues. The V gene lost 7 bases and the J gene lost 4 bases, with 15 bases spanning the gap. CDR3 coding DNA: TGTGCCAGCACCACGGGGGCGAGTGCAGATACGCAGTATTTT. This sequence encodes CASTTGASADTQYF.

This clonotype was counted between two and nine times. This chain joins TRBV28 and TRBJ2-1; 16 nucleotides match TRBD2. Trimming at V came to 10 bases and at J to 6 bases, leaving 15 bases not matched to a gene. There are 18 residues in the CDR3. Germline CDR1 and CDR2: MDHEN and SYDVKM. In nucleotides, the CDR3 is TGTGCCACGGGACTAGCGGGAGGGCCGTCTCGTTCTGGCAATGAGCAGTTCTTC. Translation gives CATGLAGGPSRSGNEQFF.

This clonotype was counted at least ten times. The chain has TRBV6-1 and TRBJ1-1, with D perhaps TRBD1 (5 bases). Trimming removed 1 base from V and 9 bases from J, with 21 bases in between. CDR3 size: 16 residues. Looked up from germline, CDR1 is MNHNS and CDR2 is SASEGT. CDR3 sequence: CASSEEGTLGPRKAFF. Here the CDR3 DNA reads TGTGCCAGCAGTGAAGAGGGGACGCTGGGTCCAAGGAAAGCTTTCTTT.